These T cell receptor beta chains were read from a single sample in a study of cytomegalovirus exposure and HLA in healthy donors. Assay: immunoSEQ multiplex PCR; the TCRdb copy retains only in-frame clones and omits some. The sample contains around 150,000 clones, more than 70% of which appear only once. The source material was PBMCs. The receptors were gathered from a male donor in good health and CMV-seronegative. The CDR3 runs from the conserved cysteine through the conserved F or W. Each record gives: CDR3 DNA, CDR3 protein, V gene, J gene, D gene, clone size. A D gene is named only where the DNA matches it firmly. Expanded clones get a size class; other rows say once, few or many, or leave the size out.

CDR3 DNA: TGTGCCAGCGAACTAGCGGGATCGTACCAAGAGACCCAGTACTTC
CDR3 protein: CASELAGSYQETQYF
V gene: TRBV6-4
J gene: TRBJ2-5
D gene: TRBD2
clone size: NA

CDR3 DNA: TGTGCCAGCAGCTCGGACAGGGGAATCTACGAGCAGTACTTC
CDR3 protein: CASSSDRGIYEQYF
V gene: TRBV7-6
J gene: TRBJ2-7
D gene: TRBD1
clone size: NA

CDR3 DNA: TGTGCCAGCAGCCGGACCCTGGGGGACAGTAGTCGCGACTATGGCTACACCTTC
CDR3 protein: CASSRTLGDSSRDYGYTF
V gene: TRBV7-2
J gene: TRBJ1-2
D gene: TRBD1
clone size: NA

CDR3 DNA: TGTTCCAGCAGCAAACTCAGCGGGGACAATGAGCAGTTCTTC
CDR3 protein: CSSSKLSGDNEQFF
V gene: TRBV7-9
J gene: TRBJ2-1
D gene: TRBD2
clone size: NA

CDR3 DNA: TGTGCCAGCAGCTTGGGGGTAGGGGGCTATGGCTACACCTTC
CDR3 protein: CASSLGVGGYGYTF
V gene: TRBV5-5
J gene: TRBJ1-2
D gene: NA
clone size: few

CDR3 DNA: TGTGCCAGCAGTCTCCAGGGGACTGAAGCTTTCTTT
CDR3 protein: CASSLQGTEAFF
V gene: TRBV28
J gene: TRBJ1-1
D gene: NA
clone size: NA

CDR3 DNA: TGTGCCAGCAGCTTTATTGTAACGGGAGGTAAACGAGATACGCAGTATTTT
CDR3 protein: CASSFIVTGGKRDTQYF
V gene: TRBV7-9
J gene: TRBJ2-3
D gene: TRBD2
clone size: NA

CDR3 DNA: TGTGCCAGCAGTACAACGCGAACTAGCGGGAGTGAGACCCAGTACTTC
CDR3 protein: CASSTTRTSGSETQYF
V gene: TRBV28
J gene: TRBJ2-5
D gene: TRBD2
clone size: NA

CDR3 DNA: TGTGCCACCAGCAGAGGGGGGTCCGGGACAGGCAATCAGCCCCAGCATTTT
CDR3 protein: CATSRGGSGTGNQPQHF
V gene: TRBV15
J gene: TRBJ1-5
D gene: TRBD1
clone size: few

CDR3 DNA: TGTGCCACCAGCAGATACGGTAGCTCCTACGAGCAGTACTTC
CDR3 protein: CATSRYGSSYEQYF
V gene: TRBV15
J gene: TRBJ2-7
D gene: NA
clone size: NA

CDR3 DNA: TGTGCCAGCAGCTGGGAGGGGAAAGAGCAGTACTTC
CDR3 protein: CASSWEGKEQYF
V gene: TRBV7-9
J gene: TRBJ2-7
D gene: TRBD2
clone size: NA

CDR3 DNA: TGCAGCGTTGACACTATTACAGGGGAAGAGACCCAGTACTTC
CDR3 protein: CSVDTITGEETQYF
V gene: TRBV29-1
J gene: TRBJ2-5
D gene: TRBD1
clone size: NA

CDR3 DNA: TGTGCCAGCAGGCCCGGACAGGGGGCCATGAAGCCCCAGCATTTT
CDR3 protein: CASRPGQGAMKPQHF
V gene: TRBV6-1
J gene: TRBJ1-5
D gene: TRBD1
clone size: NA

CDR3 DNA: TGTGCCAGCTCGACAGACCAGGGGGAGACCCAGTACTTC
CDR3 protein: CASSTDQGETQYF
V gene: TRBV18
J gene: TRBJ2-5
D gene: NA
clone size: NA

CDR3 DNA: TGTGCCAGCTCACCAGAAGCTACCACAGATACGCAGTATTTT
CDR3 protein: CASSPEATTDTQYF
V gene: TRBV18
J gene: TRBJ2-3
D gene: NA
clone size: NA

CDR3 DNA: TGTGCCAGCAGTCGGATGGGCAGCACAGATACGCAGTATTTT
CDR3 protein: CASSRMGSTDTQYF
V gene: TRBV6-6
J gene: TRBJ2-3
D gene: NA
clone size: few

CDR3 DNA: TGTGCCAGCAGCATTAGCGGGAGACTCACCGGGGAGCTGTTTTTT
CDR3 protein: CASSISGRLTGELFF
V gene: TRBV5-6
J gene: TRBJ2-2
D gene: TRBD2
clone size: NA

CDR3 DNA: TGTGCCAGCAGCCCCGCGGAGGCTAGAGGGGAAGCTTTCTTT
CDR3 protein: CASSPAEARGEAFF
V gene: TRBV7-9
J gene: TRBJ1-1
D gene: NA
clone size: medium-sized

CDR3 DNA: TGTGCCATCAGTGCGGGACAGGGAGGAAACACCATATATTTT
CDR3 protein: CAISAGQGGNTIYF
V gene: TRBV10-3
J gene: TRBJ1-3
D gene: TRBD1
clone size: NA

CDR3 DNA: TGCGCCAGCAGCCAAGATATCGACAGGAGCAATCAGCCCCAGCATTTT
CDR3 protein: CASSQDIDRSNQPQHF
V gene: TRBV4-1
J gene: TRBJ1-5
D gene: NA
clone size: NA

CDR3 DNA: TGTGCCAGCAGTTCAGATAGGGTGATAGGGGGCTCGAACACTGAAGCTTTCTTT
CDR3 protein: CASSSDRVIGGSNTEAFF
V gene: TRBV27
J gene: TRBJ1-1
D gene: TRBD1
clone size: NA

CDR3 DNA: TGTGCCAGCAGCCACGATAGTTTATCGGGAGAGCAGTACTTC
CDR3 protein: CASSHDSLSGEQYF
V gene: TRBV4-2
J gene: TRBJ2-7
D gene: NA
clone size: few

CDR3 DNA: TGTGCCAGCAGCTTAGGAACAGAGCAGTTCTTC
CDR3 protein: CASSLGTEQFF
V gene: TRBV11-2
J gene: TRBJ2-1
D gene: NA
clone size: NA

CDR3 DNA: TGTGCCAGTAGTATAGTCGCGAATTACGAGCAGTACTTC
CDR3 protein: CASSIVANYEQYF
V gene: TRBV19
J gene: TRBJ2-7
D gene: NA
clone size: NA

CDR3 DNA: TGTGCCAGCAGCTCTTTAGGGGATGGCAATCAGCCCCAGCATTTT
CDR3 protein: CASSSLGDGNQPQHF
V gene: TRBV11-2
J gene: TRBJ1-5
D gene: NA
clone size: NA

CDR3 DNA: TGTGCCAGCAGGACCCCCGGGACAGCGAATGAAAAACTGTTTTTT
CDR3 protein: CASRTPGTANEKLFF
V gene: TRBV2
J gene: TRBJ1-4
D gene: TRBD1
clone size: NA

CDR3 DNA: TGTGCCAGCAGTTCCAACGAGCAGTACTTC
CDR3 protein: CASSSNEQYF
V gene: TRBV6-6
J gene: TRBJ2-7
D gene: NA
clone size: NA

CDR3 DNA: TGTGCCAGCAGCCTTACAGGGGCTTATCAGCCCCAGCATTTT
CDR3 protein: CASSLTGAYQPQHF
V gene: TRBV28
J gene: TRBJ1-5
D gene: TRBD1
clone size: NA

CDR3 DNA: TGTGCCAGCAGTGAATGGGCAACAGGGGGCACTGAAGCTTTCTTT
CDR3 protein: CASSEWATGGTEAFF
V gene: TRBV2
J gene: TRBJ1-1
D gene: TRBD1
clone size: NA

CDR3 DNA: TGCGCCAGCAGCCTGGTTGACAGGACCCACACTGAAGCTTTCTTT
CDR3 protein: CASSLVDRTHTEAFF
V gene: TRBV5-1
J gene: TRBJ1-1
D gene: NA
clone size: NA

CDR3 DNA: TGTGCCAGTAACTCGGGAGAGGTCTACAATGAGCAGTTCTTC
CDR3 protein: CASNSGEVYNEQFF
V gene: TRBV19
J gene: TRBJ2-1
D gene: NA
clone size: NA

CDR3 DNA: TGTGCCTGGGCCGGGGGAAAAAACATTCAGTACTTC
CDR3 protein: CAWAGGKNIQYF
V gene: TRBV30
J gene: TRBJ2-4
D gene: NA
clone size: NA

CDR3 DNA: TGTGCCACCAGCAGAGATCCCGGGGACGAGCAGTACTTC
CDR3 protein: CATSRDPGDEQYF
V gene: TRBV15
J gene: TRBJ2-7
D gene: NA
clone size: NA

CDR3 DNA: TGTGCCAGCAGTTACAGAGCGGGGTTCACAGATACGCAGTATTTT
CDR3 protein: CASSYRAGFTDTQYF
V gene: TRBV6-5
J gene: TRBJ2-3
D gene: TRBD2
clone size: NA

CDR3 DNA: TGTGCCAGCAGCCCGGGGACAGGGTCTAATGAAAAACTGTTTTTT
CDR3 protein: CASSPGTGSNEKLFF
V gene: TRBV7-3
J gene: TRBJ1-4
D gene: TRBD1
clone size: few

CDR3 DNA: TGTGCCAGCAGGCACGACAGCTACTACGAGCAGTACTTC
CDR3 protein: CASRHDSYYEQYF
V gene: TRBV28
J gene: TRBJ2-7
D gene: NA
clone size: NA

CDR3 DNA: TGTGCCAGCAGTGGCCTTATGACAGGGGCGAACACTGAAGCTTTCTTT
CDR3 protein: CASSGLMTGANTEAFF
V gene: TRBV2
J gene: TRBJ1-1
D gene: TRBD1
clone size: NA

CDR3 DNA: TGTGCCAGCAGCTGGGCAGGGGGCGGACAAGAGACCCAGTACTTC
CDR3 protein: CASSWAGGGQETQYF
V gene: TRBV7-9
J gene: TRBJ2-5
D gene: TRBD1
clone size: NA

CDR3 DNA: TGCGCCAGCAGCCAAGGCGGCGGGGGGGCCGCTGAGCAGTTCTTC
CDR3 protein: CASSQGGGGAAEQFF
V gene: TRBV4-1
J gene: TRBJ2-1
D gene: TRBD2
clone size: NA

CDR3 DNA: TGTGCCAGCAGCCAGTCCACGCGGACTGAAGCTTTCTTT
CDR3 protein: CASSQSTRTEAFF
V gene: TRBV14
J gene: TRBJ1-1
D gene: NA
clone size: NA

CDR3 DNA: TGTGCCAGCAGTTTTAGTCCGAGGGAGACCCAGTACTTC
CDR3 protein: CASSFSPRETQYF
V gene: TRBV28
J gene: TRBJ2-5
D gene: NA
clone size: NA

CDR3 DNA: TGTGCCAGCAGCCCAGGGGACAGACAGAACACTGAAGCTTTCTTT
CDR3 protein: CASSPGDRQNTEAFF
V gene: TRBV7-9
J gene: TRBJ1-1
D gene: TRBD1
clone size: NA

CDR3 DNA: TGTGCCAGCACAAACCTAAACTATGGCTACACCTTC
CDR3 protein: CASTNLNYGYTF
V gene: TRBV6-6
J gene: TRBJ1-2
D gene: NA
clone size: NA

CDR3 DNA: TGCGCCAGCAGCTTCCAGGCAATGGGCCAAGAGACCCAGTACTTC
CDR3 protein: CASSFQAMGQETQYF
V gene: TRBV5-1
J gene: TRBJ2-5
D gene: NA
clone size: NA

CDR3 DNA: TGTGCCAGTAGGTGGGTGCGGGGCAATCAGCCCCAGCATTTT
CDR3 protein: CASRWVRGNQPQHF
V gene: TRBV19
J gene: TRBJ1-5
D gene: NA
clone size: NA

CDR3 DNA: TGTGCCAGCACGGTCACCTACGAGCAGTACTTC
CDR3 protein: CASTVTYEQYF
V gene: TRBV6-1
J gene: TRBJ2-7
D gene: NA
clone size: NA

CDR3 DNA: TGCGCCAGCAGCCAACGGACAGGGCACGGGGAGCAGTACTTC
CDR3 protein: CASSQRTGHGEQYF
V gene: TRBV4-1
J gene: TRBJ2-5
D gene: TRBD1
clone size: NA